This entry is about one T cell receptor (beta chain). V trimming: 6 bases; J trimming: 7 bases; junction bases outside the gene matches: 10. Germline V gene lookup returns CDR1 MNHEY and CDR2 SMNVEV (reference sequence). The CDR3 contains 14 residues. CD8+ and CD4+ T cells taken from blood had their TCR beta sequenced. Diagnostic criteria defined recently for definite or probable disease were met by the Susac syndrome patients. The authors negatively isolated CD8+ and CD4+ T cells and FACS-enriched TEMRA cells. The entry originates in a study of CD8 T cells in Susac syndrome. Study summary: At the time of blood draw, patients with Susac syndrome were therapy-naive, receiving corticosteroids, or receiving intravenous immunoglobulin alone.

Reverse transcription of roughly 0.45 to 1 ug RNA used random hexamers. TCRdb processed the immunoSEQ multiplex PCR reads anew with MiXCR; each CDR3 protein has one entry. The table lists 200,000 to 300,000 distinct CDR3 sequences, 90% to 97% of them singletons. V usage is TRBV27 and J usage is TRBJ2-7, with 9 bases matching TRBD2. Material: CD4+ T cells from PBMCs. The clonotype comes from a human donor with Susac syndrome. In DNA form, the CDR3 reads TGTGCCAGCAGCCCCGGACTAGCGTGGGGGGAGCAGTACTTC. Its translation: CASSPGLAWGEQYF.